The clone carrying this TCR gamma chain was counted once. A much larger clone differs by one base, so this may be a read error. TCRdb re-called the reads through CATT. Among a few thousand gamma-chain clones listed, about 46% were seen once. The entry originates in a study of gamma-delta chains in newborns, infants, children. About the research overall: Microbial exposure reportedly drives polyclonal innate γδ T cell expansion after birth.

This CDR3 has 13 amino acids. CDR1 EGSTGY and CDR2 YDSYTSSV come from the germline V gene. The sequence was collected from a child who was a newborn, infant or young child, either healthy, febrile or measles-vaccinated (not recorded which). The sequenced sample consisted of blood. This sequence joins TRGV4 and TRGJ1 or TRGJ2. The J gene was not available in TCRdb and was assigned here by matching the DNA to germline segments. CDR3 in amino acids: CASWDDVYYKKLF. The CDR3 DNA sequence: TGTGCCTCCTGGGATGACGTCTATTATAAGAAACTCTTT.